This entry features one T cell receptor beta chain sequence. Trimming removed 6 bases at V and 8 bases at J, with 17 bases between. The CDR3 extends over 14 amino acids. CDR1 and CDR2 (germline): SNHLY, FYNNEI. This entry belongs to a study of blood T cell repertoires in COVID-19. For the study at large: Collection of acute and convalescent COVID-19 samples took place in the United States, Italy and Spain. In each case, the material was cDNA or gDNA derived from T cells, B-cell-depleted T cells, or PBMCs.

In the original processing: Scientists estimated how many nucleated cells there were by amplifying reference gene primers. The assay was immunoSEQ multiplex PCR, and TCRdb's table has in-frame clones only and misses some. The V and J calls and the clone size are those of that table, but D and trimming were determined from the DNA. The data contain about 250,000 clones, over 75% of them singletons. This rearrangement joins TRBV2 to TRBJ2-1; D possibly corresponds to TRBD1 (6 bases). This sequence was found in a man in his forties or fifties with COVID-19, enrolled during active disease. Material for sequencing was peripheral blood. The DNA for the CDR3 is TGTGCCAGCAGGGCAAGGCAGGGGCACTATGAGCAGTTCTTC. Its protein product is CASRARQGHYEQFF. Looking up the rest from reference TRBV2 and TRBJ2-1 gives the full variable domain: EPEVTQTPSHQVTQMGQEVILRCVPISNHLYFYWYRQILGQKVEFLVSFYNNEISEKSEIFDDQFSVERPDGSNFTLKIRSTKLEDSAMYFCASRARQGHYEQFFGPGTRLTVL.